The 8 T cell receptor beta chains below come from one sample, sequenced in a study of Ad26.COV2.S vaccination and SARS-CoV-2 variants. Repertoires were generated with immunoSEQ multiplex PCR, while TCRdb's copy carries only in-frame clones and drops some. This sample has 300,000 to 500,000 clones, with 80% to 90% found just once. Treatment here: some 20 received Ad26.COV2.S at low or high dose, single or two shots; 5 received placebo; per-sample allocation not given. Sampling was performed 63 days after the first vaccine or placebo injection. The sample was peripheral blood, taken in a trial of Ad26.COV2.S vaccine versus placebo. All receptors derive from a person aged 18 to 65 who received the Ad26.COV2.S COVID-19 vaccine or a placebo.

The chain is built from TRBV19 and TRBJ2-1; 9 bases are shared with TRBD2. The CDR3 spans 16 residues. Germline-derived CDR1 and CDR2 are LNHDA and SQIVND (reference sequence). V shed 5 bases, J shed 0 bases, and the junction held 5 bases outside the gene matches. CDR3 amino acids: CASSQRGGDSYNEQFF. In DNA form, the CDR3 reads TGTGCCAGTAGTCAGCGCGGGGGGGACTCCTACAATGAGCAGTTCTTC.

The genes are TRBV19 and TRBJ1-4; 7 bases fit TRBD1. The V and J ends lost 4 bases and 5 bases, in that order; junction bases with no gene match: 4. The CDR3 consists of 14 residues. Germline V gives CDR1 LNHDA, CDR2 SQIVND (reference sequence). DNA for the CDR3: TGTGCCAGTAGTACGCCGGGACAGAATGAAAAACTGTTTTTT. Its protein is CASSTPGQNEKLFF.

The genes are TRBV11-2 and TRBJ2-7; 7 nucleotides match TRBD2. V was pared by 1 base and J by 2 bases, with 5 bases of the junction left unmatched. Per germline, CDR1 SGHAT and CDR2 FQNNGV. The CDR3 extends over 15 amino acids. CDR3 sequence reads: CASSLGYGGTYEQYF. In DNA form, the CDR3 reads TGTGCCAGCAGCTTAGGTTACGGGGGGACCTACGAGCAGTACTTC.

The chain recombines TRBV5-1 with TRBJ1-2, with D perhaps matching TRBD1 (6 bases). In germline, CDR1 is SGHRS, CDR2 YFSETQ. The CDR3 has 14 residues. The V end lost 2 bases, the J end lost 0 bases, and 8 bases lay between the germline ends. Written as DNA, the CDR3 is TGCGCCAGCAGCTTACAGGGAACTAACTATGGCTACACCTTC. Translation: CASSLQGTNYGYTF.

The CDR3 here is CASSYGLGLNMNTEAFF. The CDR3 DNA sequence: TGTGCCAGCAGTTACGGACTGGGACTGAACATGAACACTGAAGCTTTCTTT. The chain uses TRBV6-2 or TRBV6-3 and TRBJ1-1; tentative D call: TRBD1 (5 bases). Germline V gene data show CDR1 as MNHEY and CDR2 as SVGEGT. The CDR3 contains 17 residues. The V end lost 2 bases, the J end lost 0 bases, and 16 bases lay between the germline ends.

In its sample, this clone was seen a few times. This chain uses TRBV16 with TRBJ1-6, with 9 bases that match TRBD1. Germline loops: CDR1 KGHSY, CDR2 FQNENV. The CDR3 loop spans 15 amino acids. The junction had 1 base not matched to a gene; V was cut back by 0 bases and J by 7 bases. The CDR3 is CASSQSGQGNSPLHF. CDR3 in DNA: TGTGCCAGCAGCCAATCGGGACAGGGCAATTCACCCCTCCACTTT.

This clone was seen only once. The rearrangement uses TRBV6-6 and TRBJ1-6, with unresolved D. This CDR3 is 15 amino acids long. Germline V CDR1 and CDR2: MNHNY, SVGAGI (reference sequence). The ends were cut back, 7 bases at V and 5 bases at J, with 15 bases in the middle. CDR3 bases: TGTGCCAGCACCCCCGCCGGACCGAATAATTCACCCCTCCACTTT. Encoded protein: CASTPAGPNNSPLHF.

The chain couples TRBV3-1 (or the pseudogene TRBV3-2) to TRBJ1-2; 7 nucleotides align to TRBD1. The CDR3 sequence is 14 residues long. The V and J ends lost 4 bases and 3 bases, in that order; junction bases with no gene match: 5. CDR1 is LGHDT and CDR2 is YNNKEL in the germline V gene (reference sequence). CDR3 DNA: TGTGCCAGCAGCCTCTCAGGGGGGTACTATGGCTACACCTTC. This sequence encodes CASSLSGGYYGYTF.